The 26 T cell receptor beta chains listed next were all sequenced from one sample in a study of T cell responses to AZD1222 COVID-19 vaccine (dated by TCRdb to the early 2020s). What this sample's time point label stands for: baseline before first vaccination. Library method: the immunoSEQ multiplex PCR assay. The table was pulled from immuneACCESS by TCRdb, which kept in-frame rearrangements only. Such tables lose some clones; where checked, under half of the loss comes from unresolved V genes, and the rest has no known cause. For this sample the table gives tens of thousands of clones, of which about 92% were detected only once. The ten largest clones represent about 3% of the sample. This material consisted of peripheral blood, taken on day 0 of AZD1222 vaccination. These TCRs come from an adult in good health.

This clone was counted a single time. The chain is built from TRBV6-4 and TRBJ2-2; perhaps TRBD1 as D (6 bases). V dropped 3 bases and J dropped 7 bases, with 9 bases sitting between them. The CDR3 has 13 amino acids. Germline V gene sequence: CDR1 MRHNA, CDR2 SNTAGT. CDR3 sequence: CASSDGTNGELFF. DNA of the CDR3: TGTGCCAGCAGTGATGGGACAAACGGGGAGCTGTTTTTT.

The chain combines TRBV4-1 with TRBJ2-5; the D is unclear. Germline V gene sequence: CDR1 MGHRA, CDR2 YSYEKL. The germline V and J ends were trimmed by 1 base and 4 bases, with 10 bases remaining between them. This CDR3 is 14 amino acids long. CDR3 protein: CASSQVGAGETQYF. Here the CDR3 DNA reads TGCGCCAGCAGCCAAGTAGGTGCAGGAGAGACCCAGTACTTC.

The chain couples TRBV28 to TRBJ2-7, with D uncertain. V was pared by 3 bases and J by 7 bases, with 10 bases between. The CDR3 consists of 12 residues. From germline, CDR1 is MDHEN and CDR2 SYDVKM. For the CDR3, the DNA is TGTGCCAGCAGTTTTGCCCCCATTGAGCAGTACTTC. Its translation: CASSFAPIEQYF.

The chain carries TRBV27 and TRBJ2-7; TRBD1 is a possible D gene (5 bases). The CDR3 consists of 14 residues. CDR1 and CDR2 (germline): MNHEY, SMNVEV (reference sequence). V was cut by 4 bases and J by 2 bases, with 12 bases left in between. CDR3 in DNA: TGTGCCAGCAGTTGGGGCAGGAATCCCTACGAGCAGTACTTC. Translation gives CASSWGRNPYEQYF.

The chain links TRBV10-1 to TRBJ2-3; D perhaps matches TRBD2 (5 bases). Germline CDR1 and CDR2: WNHNN and SYGVQD (reference sequence). Trimming took off 4 bases at V and 1 base at J, with 15 bases between the two ends. CDR3 length: 16 residues. Here the CDR3 reads CASSGSSTPGTDTQYF. CDR3 DNA: TGCGCCAGCAGTGGGTCTAGCACCCCGGGCACAGATACGCAGTATTTT.

This chain joins TRBV6-5 and TRBJ1-1, with D maybe TRBD1 (5 bases). The germline V gene encodes CDR1 MNHEY and CDR2 SVGAGI. Trimming left V 4 bases short and J 4 bases short, with 10 bases between. CDR3 length: 13 amino acids. Written as DNA, the CDR3 is TGTGCCAGCAGTTTCAGGGAGGGCACTGAAGCTTTCTTT. Encoded protein: CASSFREGTEAFF.

The J gene is TRBJ2-2, the V gene TRBV6-5, with TRBD2 matching 11 bases. The CDR3 runs 15 residues. Trimming removed 7 bases from V and 3 bases from J; junction bases left unmatched: 4. Germline V lookup: CDR1 MNHEY, CDR2 SVGAGI. The CDR3 protein is CASNGLAGYTGELFF. For the CDR3, the DNA is TGTGCCAGCAACGGACTAGCGGGTTACACCGGGGAGCTGTTTTTT.

J is TRBJ2-7 and V is TRBV6-1; 11 positions agree with TRBD2. In germline, CDR1 is MNHNS, CDR2 SASEGT. This CDR3 spans 15 amino acids. Germline trimming cut 4 bases from V and 0 bases from J; bases unmatched to any gene: 2. The chain's CDR3 is CASSVAGGSSYEQYF. CDR3 nucleotide sequence: TGTGCCAGCAGTGTAGCGGGGGGGAGCTCCTACGAGCAGTACTTC.

This clone was picked up a small number of times. This sequence joins TRBV6-1 and TRBJ1-3; TRBD1 is a possible D gene (6 bases). V was clipped by 3 bases and J by 3 bases, with 15 bases between them. CDR3 size: 16 residues. CDR1 MNHNS and CDR2 SASEGT come from the germline V gene. CDR3 DNA sequence: TGTGCCAGCAGTGATATAGGGGGTGATATTGGAAACACCATATATTTT. It is translated as CASSDIGGDIGNTIYF.

The gene calls are TRBV3-1 (or the pseudogene TRBV3-2) and TRBJ2-1, with 11 bases that match TRBD2. V gave up 7 bases and J gave up 13 bases; unmatched junction bases: 12. The CDR3 consists of 14 residues. Germline V lookup: CDR1 LGHDT, CDR2 YNNKEL (reference sequence). DNA for the CDR3: TGTGCCAGCACCGGACTAGCGGGTGACGGACTTCAGTTCTTC. Translating gives CASTGLAGDGLQFF.

The chain recombines TRBV15 with TRBJ2-2; the D gene is possibly TRBD1 (5 bases). Germline lookup yields CDR1 LNHNV and CDR2 YYDKDF (reference sequence). V lost 0 bases to trimming and J lost 3 bases, with 5 bases between them. The CDR3 loop spans 14 amino acids. CDR3 in amino acids: CATSRDRDTGELFF. In DNA form, the CDR3 reads TGTGCCACCAGCAGAGACAGGGACACCGGGGAGCTGTTTTTT.

V is TRBV2 and J is TRBJ2-7, with D unclear. The CDR3 has 11 residues. The germline V gene has CDR1 SNHLY and CDR2 FYNNEI. V lost 5 bases to trimming and J lost 4 bases, with 6 bases between them. This CDR3 reads CASSIKYEQYF. In DNA form, the CDR3 reads TGTGCCAGCAGTATTAAATACGAGCAGTACTTC.

The chain uses TRBV6-5 and TRBJ1-3, with 9 positions matching TRBD1. Germline CDR1 is MNHEY and CDR2 is SVGAGI. The CDR3 runs 16 residues. V shed 4 bases, J shed 3 bases, and the junction held 7 bases outside the gene matches. The CDR3 nucleotides are TGTGCCAGCAGTTCCTACAGGGGGCGCGGTGGAAACACCATATATTTT. As protein: CASSSYRGRGGNTIYF.

This sequence joins TRBV7-9 and TRBJ2-5; 12 positions agree with TRBD1. With 5 bases clipped from V and 4 bases from J, the junction kept 5 bases outside the gene matches. In germline, CDR1 is SEHNR, CDR2 FQNEAQ (reference sequence). The CDR3 contains 15 residues. In nucleotides, the CDR3 is TGTGCCAGCAGCCGGGACAGGGGGCAGCGAGAGACCCAGTACTTC. Its protein is CASSRDRGQRETQYF.

CDR3 sequence: CASSFRDSGYEQYF. The CDR3 region has the DNA TGTGCCAGCAGCTTCCGGGACAGTGGCTACGAGCAGTACTTC. The genes are TRBV9 and TRBJ2-7; 7 bases are a match to TRBD1. Germline-derived CDR1 and CDR2 are SGDLS and YYNGEE. The CDR3 is 14 amino acids. After removal of 4 bases from V and 3 bases from J, the junction contained 7 bases not matched to a gene.

The rearrangement links TRBV5-1 to TRBJ1-1, with 9 bases fitting TRBD1. V was pared by 3 bases and J by 4 bases, with 10 bases of the junction left unmatched. Germline CDR1 SGHRS, CDR2 YFSETQ. CDR3 size: 16 residues. CDR3 in DNA: TGCGCCAGCAGCTCCGTAGTCGGGACAGGGTCCACTGAAGCTTTCTTT. Its protein is CASSSVVGTGSTEAFF.

J is TRBJ1-2 and V is TRBV14, with D uncertain. CDR1 SGHDN and CDR2 FVKESK come from the germline V gene. The germline V and J ends were trimmed by 1 base and 8 bases, with 11 bases remaining between them. The CDR3 consists of 13 residues. In DNA, the CDR3 is TGTGCCAGCAGCCAAGGGCCGGCTGGGGGCTACACCTTC. Translation: CASSQGPAGGYTF.

This clone was detected a few times. The chain uses TRBV27 and TRBJ1-5; TRBD1 is a possible D gene (5 bases). CDR1 is MNHEY and CDR2 is SMNVEV in the germline V gene (reference sequence). This CDR3 spans 15 amino acids. Trimming removed 3 bases from V and 7 bases from J, with 16 bases in between. The CDR3 region has the DNA TGTGCCAGCAGTTTTTTGGGGGATAAAGACCAGCCCCAGCATTTT. Encoded protein: CASSFLGDKDQPQHF.

This clone was detected a few times. V is TRBV6-5 and J is TRBJ2-3; D gene unclear. The CDR3 is made up of 15 amino acids. V lost 6 bases to trimming and J lost 0 bases, with 13 bases between them. Germline CDR1 and CDR2: MNHEY and SVGAGI. CDR3 amino acids: CASSVGHASTDTQYF. In DNA form, the CDR3 reads TGTGCCAGCAGCGTGGGCCATGCTAGCACAGATACGCAGTATTTT.

This rearrangement joins TRBV2 to TRBJ1-6, with a tentative D call TRBD1 (5 bases). CDR1 SNHLY and CDR2 FYNNEI come from the germline V gene. Trimming removed 3 bases from V and 7 bases from J, with 10 bases in between. The CDR3 sequence is 14 residues long. CDR3 sequence: CASSDSGRNSPLHF. The CDR3 DNA sequence: TGTGCCAGCAGTGACTCGGGGCGAAATTCACCCCTCCACTTT.

The chain is built from TRBV19 and TRBJ1-3; no firm D call. This CDR3 contains 14 residues. V was shortened by 1 base and J by 0 bases, with 4 bases between the two germline ends. Per germline, CDR1 LNHDA and CDR2 SQIVND (reference sequence). CDR3 amino acids: CASSIAFSGNTIYF. Written as DNA, the CDR3 is TGTGCCAGTAGTATAGCTTTCTCTGGAAACACCATATATTTT.

The gene calls are TRBV27 and TRBJ2-2; D tentatively fits TRBD1 or TRBD2 (5 bases each). This CDR3 is built from 15 residues. Germline assignment: CDR1 MNHEY and CDR2 SMNVEV (reference sequence). The germline V and J ends were trimmed by 3 bases and 2 bases, with 10 bases remaining between them. This CDR3 is CASSFGARNTGELFF. The CDR3 coding sequence is TGTGCCAGCAGTTTCGGGGCGCGTAACACCGGGGAGCTGTTTTTT.

In nucleotides, the CDR3 is TGTGCCAGCCAGGGACTCCCTGGAGGTACTGAAGCTTTCTTT. Its protein product is CASQGLPGGTEAFF. The chain couples TRBV2 to TRBJ1-1; tentative D call: TRBD1 (5 bases). V shed 8 bases and J shed 5 bases, with 18 bases lying between them. CDR3 length: 14 residues. Germline CDR1 SNHLY, CDR2 FYNNEI.

This chain uses TRBV3-1 (or the pseudogene TRBV3-2) with TRBJ1-1; D is unclear. Trimming removed 0 bases at V and 4 bases at J, with 12 bases between. The CDR3 has 15 amino acids. The germline V gene has CDR1 LGHDT and CDR2 YNNKEL (reference sequence). CDR3 nucleotide sequence: TGTGCCAGCAGCCAAGATTTCGAGGTTTTCACTGAAGCTTTCTTT. This encodes CASSQDFEVFTEAFF.

V is TRBV5-4 and J is TRBJ1-4, with 7 bases aligning to TRBD1. Germline V CDR1 and CDR2: SGHNT, YYREEE (reference sequence). This CDR3 comprises 14 residues. V gave up 1 base and J gave up 5 bases; unmatched junction bases: 2. CDR3 sequence: CASSLTGENEKLFF. CDR3 nucleotides: TGTGCCAGCAGCTTGACAGGGGAGAATGAAAAACTGTTTTTT. The full variable domain, rest sourced from reference TRBV5-4 and TRBJ1-4, is ETGVTQSPTHLIKTRGQQVTLRCSSQSGHNTVSWYQQALGQGPQFIFQYYREEENGRGNFPPRFSGLQFPNYSSELNVNALELDDSALYLCASSLTGENEKLFFGSGTQLSVL.

This clone was observed a single time. The gene calls are TRBV5-1 and TRBJ1-1; D is uncertain. V was pared by 2 bases and J by 0 bases, with 8 bases between. The CDR3 covers 14 residues. CDR1 is SGHRS, CDR2 YFSETQ, per germline. CDR3 bases: TGCGCCAGCAGCTTCACCAGAATGAACACTGAAGCTTTCTTT. Protein sequence: CASSFTRMNTEAFF.